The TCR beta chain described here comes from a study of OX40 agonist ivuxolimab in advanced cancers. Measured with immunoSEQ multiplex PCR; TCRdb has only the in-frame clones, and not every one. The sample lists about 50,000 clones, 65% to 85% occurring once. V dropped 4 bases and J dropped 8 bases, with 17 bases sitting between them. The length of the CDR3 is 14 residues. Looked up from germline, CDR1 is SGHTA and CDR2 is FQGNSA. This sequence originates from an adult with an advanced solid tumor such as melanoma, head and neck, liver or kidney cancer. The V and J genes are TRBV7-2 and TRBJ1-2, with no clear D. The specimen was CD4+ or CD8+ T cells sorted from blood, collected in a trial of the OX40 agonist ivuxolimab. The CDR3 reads CASSSTFASAGYTF. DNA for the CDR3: TGTGCCAGCAGCTCCACTTTTGCGAGCGCGGGCTACACCTTC.